A single sample is the source of the 14 T cell receptor beta chains below, sequenced in a study of blood T cell repertoires in COVID-19 (dated by TCRdb to the early 2020s). Library preparation used the immunoSEQ multiplex PCR assay. This immuneACCESS table, as held by TCRdb, lists in-frame sequences with V and J called but not all clones. Of the missing ones, under half trace to an unresolved V gene in checked studies; the others have no known cause. The sample includes over 45,000 clones, with over 65% observed a single time. Roughly 12% of the sample rests with the top ten. The sequenced material came from peripheral blood. Every receptor here comes from a human donor in a cohort sampled during active COVID-19.

This rearrangement joins TRBV27 to TRBJ1-1, with 8 bases fitting TRBD1. There are 15 residues in the CDR3. The germline CDR1 and CDR2 sequences are MNHEY and SMNVEV (reference sequence). V shed 3 bases, J shed 5 bases, and the junction held 8 bases outside the gene matches. In nucleotides, the CDR3 is TGTGCCAGCAGTTTTGGGAGACAGGGGCAAACTGAAGCTTTCTTT. This encodes CASSFGRQGQTEAFF.

This sequence joins TRBV27 and TRBJ2-7; no reliable D call. V was shortened by 6 bases and J by 1 base, with 7 bases between the two germline ends. CDR3 size: 12 residues. Per germline, CDR1 MNHEY and CDR2 SMNVEV (reference sequence). The CDR3 DNA follows: TGTGCCAGCAGCTCGGTATCCTACGAGCAGTACTTC. Residues: CASSSVSYEQYF.

The chain carries TRBV5-5 and TRBJ1-5; D not resolved. The CDR3 has 15 amino acids. V was cut by 4 bases and J by 0 bases, with 11 bases left in between. The V gene's germline CDR1 is SGHKS and CDR2 YYEKEE (reference sequence). The CDR3 DNA reads as TGTGCCAGCAGCCCCACCGGTTATAGCAATCAGCCCCAGCATTTT. Residues: CASSPTGYSNQPQHF.

The rearrangement uses TRBV6-5 and TRBJ1-5; D is unclear. This CDR3 is 15 amino acids long. The germline V gene has CDR1 MNHEY and CDR2 SVGAGI. The V and J ends lost 6 bases and 0 bases respectively, with 12 bases between them. CDR3 protein: CASRLRGLSNQPQHF. In DNA, the CDR3 is TGTGCCAGCAGACTTAGAGGACTTAGCAATCAGCCCCAGCATTTT.

The chain uses TRBV3-1 (or the pseudogene TRBV3-2) and TRBJ1-2; possibly TRBD1 for D (5 bases). CDR1 is LGHDT, CDR2 YNNKEL, per germline (reference sequence). Trimming left V 4 bases short and J 6 bases short, with 9 bases between. This CDR3 contains 12 residues. CDR3 sequence: CASSRDSNGYTF. The DNA for the CDR3 is TGTGCCAGCAGCCGAGACAGTAATGGCTACACCTTC.

This clone occurred once. The V gene is TRBV3-1 (or the pseudogene TRBV3-2), the J gene TRBJ1-2; D possibly corresponds to TRBD1 (5 bases). V lost 6 bases and J 2 bases, leaving 13 bases between the germline ends. The CDR3 is 14 amino acids. Germline V CDR1 and CDR2: LGHDT, YNNKEL (reference sequence). CDR3 nucleotide sequence: TGTGCCAGCAGTGGAGGGGACGGGAACTATGGCTACACCTTC. Protein product: CASSGGDGNYGYTF.

The chain is built from TRBV7-8 and TRBJ1-1, with TRBD1 matching 7 bases. V was clipped by 7 bases and J by 3 bases; unmatched bases: 5. Germline CDR1 reads SGHVS; CDR2 reads FQNEAQ. The length of the CDR3 is 13 residues. The CDR3: CASNSTGDTEAFF. CDR3 sequence (DNA): TGTGCCAGCAACTCAACAGGGGACACTGAAGCTTTCTTT.

The chain carries TRBV11-2 and TRBJ2-7; 11 nucleotides line up with TRBD1. The germline gives CDR1 SGHAT, CDR2 FQNNGV. The CDR3 is 16 amino acids. V dropped 5 bases and J dropped 3; count of bases not matched to a gene: 9. As DNA, the CDR3 is TGTGCCAGCAGCCCGGGGACAGGGGGGATCATCTACGAGCAGTACTTC. It is translated as CASSPGTGGIIYEQYF.

This rearrangement joins TRBV20-1 to TRBJ2-5; D remains unclear. V was trimmed by 3 bases and J by 3 bases, leaving 5 bases between them. CDR1 is DFQATT, CDR2 SNEGSKA, per germline (reference sequence). The CDR3 sequence is 11 residues long. The CDR3 region is CSASPEETQYF. In DNA form, the CDR3 reads TGCAGTGCTAGTCCAGAAGAGACCCAGTACTTC.

The chain carries TRBV6-2 or TRBV6-3 and TRBJ2-5, with TRBD2 matching 8 bases. Germline CDR1 MNHEY, CDR2 SVGEGT. V shed 6 bases, J shed 5 bases, and the junction held 8 bases outside the gene matches. The CDR3 has 14 residues. CDR3 amino acids: CASSQGLVGETQYF. CDR3 DNA sequence: TGTGCCAGCAGCCAGGGACTAGTGGGGGAGACCCAGTACTTC.

This clone was observed once. V gene TRBV9 combines with J gene TRBJ1-1; D not resolved. The CDR3 is made up of 11 amino acids. The V gene lost 5 bases and the J gene lost 11 bases, with 13 bases spanning the gap. Germline V gene sequence: CDR1 SGDLS, CDR2 YYNGEE. CDR3 loop: CASSDNVAAFF. In DNA form, the CDR3 reads TGTGCCAGCAGTGACAATGTTGCGGCTTTCTTT.

The gene calls are TRBV7-9 and TRBJ2-7; TRBD1 matches 9 bases. With V trimmed by 5 bases and J by 3 bases, 11 bases remained unmatched. In germline, CDR1 is SEHNR, CDR2 FQNEAQ (reference sequence). The CDR3 runs 16 residues. The DNA of the CDR3 is TGTGCCAGCAGCCTCGCTGCGGGACAGGGCCGCTACGAGCAGTACTTC. This codes for CASSLAAGQGRYEQYF.

The chain has TRBV5-4 and TRBJ2-3, with 8 bases lining up with TRBD2. The ends lost 4 bases at V and 3 bases at J; junction bases unmatched: 7. The CDR3 runs 15 residues. Germline V lookup: CDR1 SGHNT, CDR2 YYREEE (reference sequence). The CDR3 coding sequence is TGTGCCAGCAGCCGGGGGGGGACCGAGACAGATACGCAGTATTTT. Translated, it gives CASSRGGTETDTQYF.

V is TRBV30 and J is TRBJ1-3; TRBD1 aligns across 8 bases. The CDR3 has 13 amino acids. The V gene's germline CDR1 is GTSNPN and CDR2 SVGIG (reference sequence). Trimming removed 7 bases from V and 4 bases from J; junction bases left unmatched: 6. The CDR3 loop is CASIRQGGNTIYF. As DNA, the CDR3 is TGTGCCTCTATAAGACAGGGGGGAAACACCATATATTTT. The variable domain in full, completed from reference TRBV30 and TRBJ1-3, reads SQTIHQWPATLVQPVGSPLSLECTVEGTSNPNLYWYRQAAGRGLQLLFYSVGIGQISSEVPQNLSASRPQDRQFILSSKKLLLSDSGFYLCASIRQGGNTIYFGEGSWLTVV.